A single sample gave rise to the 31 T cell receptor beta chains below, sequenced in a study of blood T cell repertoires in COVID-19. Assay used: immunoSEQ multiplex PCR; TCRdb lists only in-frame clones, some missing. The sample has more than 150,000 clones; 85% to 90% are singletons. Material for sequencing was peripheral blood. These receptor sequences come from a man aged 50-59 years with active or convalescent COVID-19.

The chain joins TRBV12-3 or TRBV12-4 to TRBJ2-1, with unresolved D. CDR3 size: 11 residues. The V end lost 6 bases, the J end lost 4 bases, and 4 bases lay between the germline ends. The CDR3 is CASSQYNEQFF. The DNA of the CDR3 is TGTGCCAGCAGCCAGTACAATGAGCAGTTCTTC.

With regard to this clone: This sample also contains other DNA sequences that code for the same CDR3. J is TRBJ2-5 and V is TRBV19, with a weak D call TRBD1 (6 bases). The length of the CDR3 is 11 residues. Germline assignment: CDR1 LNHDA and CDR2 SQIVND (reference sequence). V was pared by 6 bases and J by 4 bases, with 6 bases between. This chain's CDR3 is CASRGGETQYF. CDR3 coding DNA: TGTGCCAGTAGAGGGGGAGAGACCCAGTACTTC.

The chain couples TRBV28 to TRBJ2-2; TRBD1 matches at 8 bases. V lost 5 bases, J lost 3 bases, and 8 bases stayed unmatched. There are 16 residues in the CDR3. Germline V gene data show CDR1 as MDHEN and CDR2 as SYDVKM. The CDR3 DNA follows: TGTGCCAGCAGTCCCCCACAGGGGGTGTACACCGGGGAGCTGTTTTTT. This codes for CASSPPQGVYTGELFF.

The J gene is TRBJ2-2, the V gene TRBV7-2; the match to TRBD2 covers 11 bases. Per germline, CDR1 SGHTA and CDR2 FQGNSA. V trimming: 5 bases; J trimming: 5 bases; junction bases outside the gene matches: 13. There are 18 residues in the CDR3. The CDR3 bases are TGTGCCAGCAGCCCCGATAGCGGGAGGGCGGGGTTTACCGGGGAGCTGTTTTTT. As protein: CASSPDSGRAGFTGELFF. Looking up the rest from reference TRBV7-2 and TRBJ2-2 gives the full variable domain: GAGVSQSPSNKVTEKGKDVELRCDPISGHTALYWYRQSLGQGLEFLIYFQGNSAPDKSGLPSDRFSAERTGGSVSTLTIQRTQQEDSAVYLCASSPDSGRAGFTGELFFGEGSRLTVL.

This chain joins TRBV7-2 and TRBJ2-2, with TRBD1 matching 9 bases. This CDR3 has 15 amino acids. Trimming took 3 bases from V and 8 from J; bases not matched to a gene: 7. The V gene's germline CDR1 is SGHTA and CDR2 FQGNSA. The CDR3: CASSFRQGGTGELFF. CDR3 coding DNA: TGTGCCAGCAGCTTCAGACAGGGGGGAACGGGGGAGCTGTTTTTT.

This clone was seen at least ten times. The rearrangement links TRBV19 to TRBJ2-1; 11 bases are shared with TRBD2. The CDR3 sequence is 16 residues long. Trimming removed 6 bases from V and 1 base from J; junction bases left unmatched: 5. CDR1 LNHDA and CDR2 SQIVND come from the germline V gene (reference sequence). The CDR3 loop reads CASRGTSGYSYNEQFF. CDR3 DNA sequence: TGTGCCAGTAGAGGGACTAGCGGTTATTCCTACAATGAGCAGTTCTTC.

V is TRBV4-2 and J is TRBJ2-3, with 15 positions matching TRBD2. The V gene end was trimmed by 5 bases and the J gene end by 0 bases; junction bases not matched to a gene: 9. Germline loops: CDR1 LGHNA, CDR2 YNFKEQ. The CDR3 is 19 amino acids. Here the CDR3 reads CASSFGTSGRRSSTDTQYF. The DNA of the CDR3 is TGTGCCAGCAGCTTCGGGACTAGCGGGAGGCGGTCTAGCACAGATACGCAGTATTTT.

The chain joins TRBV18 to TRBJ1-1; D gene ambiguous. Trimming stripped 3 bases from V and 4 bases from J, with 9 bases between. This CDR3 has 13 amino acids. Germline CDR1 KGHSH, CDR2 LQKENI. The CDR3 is CASSPGRSTEAFF. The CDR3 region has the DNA TGTGCCAGCTCACCCGGTAGGAGCACTGAAGCTTTCTTT.

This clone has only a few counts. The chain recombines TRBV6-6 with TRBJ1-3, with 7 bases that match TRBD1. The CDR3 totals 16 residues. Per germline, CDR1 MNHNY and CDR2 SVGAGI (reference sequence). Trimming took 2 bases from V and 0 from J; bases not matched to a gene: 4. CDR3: CASSYPTGVSGNTIYF. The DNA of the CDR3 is TGTGCCAGCAGTTACCCCACAGGGGTCTCTGGAAACACCATATATTTT.

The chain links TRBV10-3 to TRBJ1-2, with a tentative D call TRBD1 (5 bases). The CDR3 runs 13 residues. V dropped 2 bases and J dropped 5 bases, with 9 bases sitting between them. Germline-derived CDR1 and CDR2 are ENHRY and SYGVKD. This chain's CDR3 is CAISEVRGYGYTF. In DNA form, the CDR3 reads TGTGCCATCAGTGAGGTCCGGGGGTATGGCTACACCTTC.

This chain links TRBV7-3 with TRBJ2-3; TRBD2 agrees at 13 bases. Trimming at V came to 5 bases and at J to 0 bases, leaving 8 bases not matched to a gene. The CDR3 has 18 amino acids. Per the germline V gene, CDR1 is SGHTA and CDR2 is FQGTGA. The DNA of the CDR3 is TGTGCCAGCAGCCCCCGGACTAGCGGGAGATTGAGCACAGATACGCAGTATTTT. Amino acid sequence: CASSPRTSGRLSTDTQYF.

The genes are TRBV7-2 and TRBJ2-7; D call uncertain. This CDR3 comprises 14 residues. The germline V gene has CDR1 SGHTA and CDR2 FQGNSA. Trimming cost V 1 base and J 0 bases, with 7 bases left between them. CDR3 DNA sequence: TGTGCCAGCAGCTTAGGGCGGAGCTCCTACGAGCAGTACTTC. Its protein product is CASSLGRSSYEQYF.

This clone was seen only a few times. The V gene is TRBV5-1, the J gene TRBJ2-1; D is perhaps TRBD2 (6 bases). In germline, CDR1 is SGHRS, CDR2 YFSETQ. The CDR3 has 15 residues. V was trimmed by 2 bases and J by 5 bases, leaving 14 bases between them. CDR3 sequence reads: CASSFQVGGNNEQFF. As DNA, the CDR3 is TGCGCCAGCAGCTTCCAGGTGGGAGGCAACAATGAGCAGTTCTTC.

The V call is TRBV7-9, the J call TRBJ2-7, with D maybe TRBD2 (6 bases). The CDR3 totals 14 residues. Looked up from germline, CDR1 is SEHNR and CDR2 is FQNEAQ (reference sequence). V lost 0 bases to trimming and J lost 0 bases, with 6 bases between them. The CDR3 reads CASSLAGGSYEQYF. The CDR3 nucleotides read TGTGCCAGCAGCTTAGCCGGGGGCTCCTACGAGCAGTACTTC.

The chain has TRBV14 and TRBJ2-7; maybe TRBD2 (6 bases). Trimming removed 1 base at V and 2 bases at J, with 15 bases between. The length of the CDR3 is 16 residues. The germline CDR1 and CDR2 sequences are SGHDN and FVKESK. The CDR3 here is CASSQGVGTSTYEQYF. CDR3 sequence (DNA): TGTGCCAGCAGCCAAGGGGTGGGGACTTCGACCTACGAGCAGTACTTC.

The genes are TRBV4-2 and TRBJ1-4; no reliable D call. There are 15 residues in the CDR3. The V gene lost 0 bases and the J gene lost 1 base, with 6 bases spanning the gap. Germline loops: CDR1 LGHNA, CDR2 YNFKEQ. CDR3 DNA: TGTGCCAGCAGCCAAGAAGAGCTAACTAATGAAAAACTGTTTTTT. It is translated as CASSQEELTNEKLFF.

The CDR3 region is CSEISGGGYTF. The CDR3 DNA follows: TGCAGTGAAATCTCAGGGGGCGGCTACACCTTC. The chain is built from TRBV20-1 and TRBJ1-2; 8 bases are a match to TRBD1. Germline lookup yields CDR1 DFQATT and CDR2 SNEGSKA (reference sequence). The CDR3 length is 11 residues. With V trimmed by 7 bases and J by 8 bases, 6 bases remained unmatched.

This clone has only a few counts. The CDR3 spells CASSYSSSGAEKLFF. CDR3 sequence (DNA): TGTGCCAGCAGTTACTCAAGCTCAGGGGCTGAAAAACTGTTTTTT. The genes are TRBV6-6 and TRBJ1-4, with D possibly being TRBD1 (6 bases). The CDR3 is 15 residues long. Germline V gene data show CDR1 as MNHNY and CDR2 as SVGAGI (reference sequence). V gave up 0 bases and J gave up 7 bases, with 12 bases separating them.

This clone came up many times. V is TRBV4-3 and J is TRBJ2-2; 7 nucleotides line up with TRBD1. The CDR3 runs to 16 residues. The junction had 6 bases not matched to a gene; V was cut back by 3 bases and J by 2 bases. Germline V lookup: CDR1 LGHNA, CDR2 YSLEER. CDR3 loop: CASSQLTGTNTGELFF. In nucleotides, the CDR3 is TGCGCCAGCAGCCAGCTGACAGGGACAAACACCGGGGAGCTGTTTTTT.

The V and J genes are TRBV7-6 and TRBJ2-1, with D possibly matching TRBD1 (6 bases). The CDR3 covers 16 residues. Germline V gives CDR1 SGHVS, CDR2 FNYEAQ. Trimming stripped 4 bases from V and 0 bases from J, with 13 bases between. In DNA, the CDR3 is TGTGCCAGCAGCTACAAAACAGGGAGCTCCTACAATGAGCAGTTCTTC. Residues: CASSYKTGSSYNEQFF.

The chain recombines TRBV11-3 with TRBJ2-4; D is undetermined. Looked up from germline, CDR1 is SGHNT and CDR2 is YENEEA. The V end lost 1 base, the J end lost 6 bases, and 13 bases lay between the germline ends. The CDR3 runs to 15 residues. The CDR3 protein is CASSLVFGFGNIQYF. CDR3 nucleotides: TGTGCCAGCAGCTTAGTTTTCGGGTTCGGAAACATTCAGTACTTC.

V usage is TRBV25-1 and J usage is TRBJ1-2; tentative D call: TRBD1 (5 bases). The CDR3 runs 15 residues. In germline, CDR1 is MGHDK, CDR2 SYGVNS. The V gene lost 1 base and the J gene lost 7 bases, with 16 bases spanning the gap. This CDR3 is CASSESAGFSAGYTF. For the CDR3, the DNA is TGTGCCAGCAGTGAATCGGCAGGGTTTTCGGCTGGCTACACCTTC.

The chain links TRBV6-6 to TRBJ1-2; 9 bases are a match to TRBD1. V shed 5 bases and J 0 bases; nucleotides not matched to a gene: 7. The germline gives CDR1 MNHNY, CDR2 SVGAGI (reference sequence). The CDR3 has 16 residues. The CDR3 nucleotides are TGTGCCAGCAGTCCTACCGGGACAGGGCCTAACTATGGCTACACCTTC. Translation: CASSPTGTGPNYGYTF.

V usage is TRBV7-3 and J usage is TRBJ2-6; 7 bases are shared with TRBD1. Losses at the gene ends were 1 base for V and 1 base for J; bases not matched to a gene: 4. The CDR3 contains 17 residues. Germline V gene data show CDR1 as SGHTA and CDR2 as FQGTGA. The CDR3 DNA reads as TGTGCCAGCAGCTTAAGACAGGGCCTGTCTGGGGCCAACGTCCTGACTTTC. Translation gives CASSLRQGLSGANVLTF.

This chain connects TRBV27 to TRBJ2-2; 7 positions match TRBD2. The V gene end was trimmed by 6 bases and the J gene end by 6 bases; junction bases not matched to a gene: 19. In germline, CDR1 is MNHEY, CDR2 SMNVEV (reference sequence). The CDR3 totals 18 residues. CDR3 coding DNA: TGTGCCAGCAGACCCTGGGGTAGCGGGTTAGGTGGGTCCGGGGAGCTGTTTTTT. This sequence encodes CASRPWGSGLGGSGELFF.

CDR3 bases: TGTGCCATCAGTGAAACTCACGCGGGGGCTGGCTACACCTTC. Its protein product is CAISETHAGAGYTF. The V call is TRBV10-3, the J call TRBJ1-2, with D maybe TRBD1 (6 bases). The CDR3 covers 14 residues. The V gene lost 3 bases and the J gene lost 7 bases, with 15 bases spanning the gap. Germline CDR1 ENHRY, CDR2 SYGVKD.

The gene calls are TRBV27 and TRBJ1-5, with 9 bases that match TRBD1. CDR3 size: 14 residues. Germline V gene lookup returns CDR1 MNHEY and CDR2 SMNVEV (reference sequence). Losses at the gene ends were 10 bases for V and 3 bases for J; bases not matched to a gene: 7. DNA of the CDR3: TGTGCCACCTCAACAGGGGGCTTCAATCAGCCCCAGCATTTT. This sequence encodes CATSTGGFNQPQHF.

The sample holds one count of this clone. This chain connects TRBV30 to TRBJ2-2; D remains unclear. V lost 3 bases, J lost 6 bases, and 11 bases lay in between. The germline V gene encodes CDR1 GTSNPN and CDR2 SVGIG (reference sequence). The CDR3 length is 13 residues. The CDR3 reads CAWSPPRPGELFF. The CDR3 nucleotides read TGTGCCTGGAGCCCACCGAGGCCCGGGGAGCTGTTTTTT.

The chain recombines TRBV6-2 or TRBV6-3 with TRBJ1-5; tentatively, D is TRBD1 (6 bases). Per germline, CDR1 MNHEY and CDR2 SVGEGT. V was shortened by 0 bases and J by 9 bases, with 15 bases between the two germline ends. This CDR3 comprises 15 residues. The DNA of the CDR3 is TGTGCCAGCAGTTACTCCGACAGGAGCATATCGCCCCAGCATTTT. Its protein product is CASSYSDRSISPQHF.

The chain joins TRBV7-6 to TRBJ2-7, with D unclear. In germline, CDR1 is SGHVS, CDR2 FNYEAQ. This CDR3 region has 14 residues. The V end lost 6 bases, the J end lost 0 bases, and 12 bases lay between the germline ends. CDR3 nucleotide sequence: TGTGCCAGCAGTGGCAGGTCAAGCTCCTACGAGCAGTACTTC. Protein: CASSGRSSSYEQYF.

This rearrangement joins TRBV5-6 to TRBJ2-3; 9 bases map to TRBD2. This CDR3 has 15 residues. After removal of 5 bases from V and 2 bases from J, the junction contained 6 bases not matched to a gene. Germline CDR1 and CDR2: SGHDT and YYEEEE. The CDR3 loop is CASRFSGRPTDTQYF. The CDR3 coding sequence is TGTGCCAGCAGGTTCAGCGGGAGGCCCACAGATACGCAGTATTTT.